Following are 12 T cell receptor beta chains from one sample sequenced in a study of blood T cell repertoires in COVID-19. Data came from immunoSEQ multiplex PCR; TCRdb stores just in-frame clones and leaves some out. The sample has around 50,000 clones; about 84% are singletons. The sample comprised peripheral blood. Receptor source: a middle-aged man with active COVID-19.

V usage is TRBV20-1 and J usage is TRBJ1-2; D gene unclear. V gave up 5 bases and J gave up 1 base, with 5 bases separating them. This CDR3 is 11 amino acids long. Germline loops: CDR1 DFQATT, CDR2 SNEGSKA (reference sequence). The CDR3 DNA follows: TGCAGTGCTTCAGATAACTATGGCTACACCTTC. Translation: CSASDNYGYTF.

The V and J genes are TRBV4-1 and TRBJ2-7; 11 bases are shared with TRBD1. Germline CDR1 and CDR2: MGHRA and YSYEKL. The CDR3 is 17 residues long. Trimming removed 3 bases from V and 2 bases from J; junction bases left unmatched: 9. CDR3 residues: CASSQGTGGLGAYEQYF. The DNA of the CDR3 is TGCGCCAGCAGCCAGGGGACAGGGGGTTTGGGGGCCTACGAGCAGTACTTC.

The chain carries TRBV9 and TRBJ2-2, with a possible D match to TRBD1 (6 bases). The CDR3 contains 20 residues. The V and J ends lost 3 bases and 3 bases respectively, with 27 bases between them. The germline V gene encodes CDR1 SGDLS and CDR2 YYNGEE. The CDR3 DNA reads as TGTGCCAGCAGCGAGGGGCCCTTGGGGTCAGGCAGGGGTCACACCGGGGAGCTGTTTTTT. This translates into CASSEGPLGSGRGHTGELFF.

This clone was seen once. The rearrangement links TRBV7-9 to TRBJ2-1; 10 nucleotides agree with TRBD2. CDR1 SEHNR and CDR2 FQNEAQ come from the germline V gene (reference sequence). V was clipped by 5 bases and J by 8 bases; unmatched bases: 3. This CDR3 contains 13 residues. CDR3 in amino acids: CASSLLAGYEQFF. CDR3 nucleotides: TGTGCCAGCAGCCTACTAGCGGGGTATGAGCAGTTCTTC.

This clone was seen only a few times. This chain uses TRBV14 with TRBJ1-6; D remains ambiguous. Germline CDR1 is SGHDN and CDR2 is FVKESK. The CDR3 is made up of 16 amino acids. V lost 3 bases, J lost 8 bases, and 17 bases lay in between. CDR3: CASSHRPIPGDSPLHF. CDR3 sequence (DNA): TGTGCCAGCAGCCACCGTCCTATCCCCGGGGATTCACCCCTCCACTTT.

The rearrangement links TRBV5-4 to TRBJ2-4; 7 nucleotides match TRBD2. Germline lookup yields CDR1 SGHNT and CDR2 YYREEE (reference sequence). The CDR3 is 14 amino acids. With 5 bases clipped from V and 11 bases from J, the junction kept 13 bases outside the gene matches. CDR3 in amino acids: CASSSPEAGMVQYF. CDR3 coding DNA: TGTGCCAGCAGTTCCCCCGAAGCGGGAATGGTTCAGTACTTC.

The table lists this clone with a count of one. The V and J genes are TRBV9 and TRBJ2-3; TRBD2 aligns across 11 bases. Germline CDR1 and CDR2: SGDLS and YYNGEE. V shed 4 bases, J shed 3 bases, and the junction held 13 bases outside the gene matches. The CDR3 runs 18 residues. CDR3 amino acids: CASSPPWGTSGTTDTQYF. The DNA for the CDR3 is TGTGCCAGCAGCCCACCATGGGGGACTAGCGGCACTACAGATACGCAGTATTTT. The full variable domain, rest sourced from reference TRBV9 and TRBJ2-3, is DSGVTQTPKHLITATGQRVTLRCSPRSGDLSVYWYQQSLDQGLQFLIQYYNGEERAKGNILERFSAQQFPDLHSELNLSSLELGDSALYFCASSPPWGTSGTTDTQYFGPGTRLTVL.

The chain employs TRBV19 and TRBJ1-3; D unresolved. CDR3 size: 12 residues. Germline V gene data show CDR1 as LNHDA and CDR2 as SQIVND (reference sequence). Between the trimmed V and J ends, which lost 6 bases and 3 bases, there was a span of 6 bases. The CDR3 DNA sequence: TGTGCCAGTAGGTCAGATGGAAACACCATATATTTT. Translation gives CASRSDGNTIYF.

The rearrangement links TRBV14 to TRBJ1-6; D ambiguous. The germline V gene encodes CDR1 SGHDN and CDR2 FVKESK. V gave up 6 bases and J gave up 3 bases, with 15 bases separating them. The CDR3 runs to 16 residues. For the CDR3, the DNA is TGTGCCAGCAGTCCCGGACTGGGGAACTATAATTCACCCCTCCACTTT. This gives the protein CASSPGLGNYNSPLHF.

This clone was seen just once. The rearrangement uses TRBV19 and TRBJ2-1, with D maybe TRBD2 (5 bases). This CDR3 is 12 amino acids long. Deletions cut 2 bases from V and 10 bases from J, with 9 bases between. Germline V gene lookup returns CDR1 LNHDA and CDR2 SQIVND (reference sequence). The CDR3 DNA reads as TGTGCCAGTAGTATATTACTAGGAGAGCAGTTCTTC. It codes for CASSILLGEQFF.

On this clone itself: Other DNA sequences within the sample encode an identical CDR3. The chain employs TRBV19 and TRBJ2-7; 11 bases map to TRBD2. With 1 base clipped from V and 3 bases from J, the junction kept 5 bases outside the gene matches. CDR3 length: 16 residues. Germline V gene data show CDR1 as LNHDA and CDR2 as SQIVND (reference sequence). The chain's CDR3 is CASSIGGTSGVYEQYF. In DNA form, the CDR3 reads TGTGCCAGTAGTATAGGCGGGACTAGCGGAGTCTACGAGCAGTACTTC.

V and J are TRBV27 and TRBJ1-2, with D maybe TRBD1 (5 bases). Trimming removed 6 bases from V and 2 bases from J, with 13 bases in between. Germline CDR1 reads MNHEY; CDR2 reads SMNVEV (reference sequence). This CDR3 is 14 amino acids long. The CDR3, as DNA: TGTGCCAGCAGAGGGGCAGGACGAAACTATGGCTACACCTTC. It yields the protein CASRGAGRNYGYTF.